The 32 T cell receptor beta chains below were found in one sample sequenced in a study of CD8+CD57+ T cells in acquired aplastic anemia. The patients chosen for sequencing had shown expansion of CD8+CD57+ cells (detected by flow cytometry). The study profiled TCR beta VDJ and CDR3 using genomic DNA as template. TCRdb re-derived calls from the reads in MiXCR, one entry per CDR3 protein. This table holds about 160,000 distinct CDR3 sequences, about two thirds found once. Sequencing used sorted CD4+, CD8+, or CD8+CD57+ T cells (not recorded which) from PBMCs. The receptors here all came from a human donor with aplastic anemia.

This clonotype was counted ten times or more. The chain recombines TRBV14 with TRBJ2-1; D remains ambiguous. Germline V gene data show CDR1 as SGHDN and CDR2 as FVKESK. The CDR3 covers 11 residues. Trimming shortened V by 1 base and J by 9 bases, and 4 bases separated the two germline ends. The CDR3 spells CASSQVSEQFF. CDR3 nucleotide sequence: TGTGCCAGCAGCCAAGTAAGTGAGCAGTTCTTC.

This clonotype was counted a few times. The chain has TRBV28 and TRBJ2-5, with D uncertain. The V end lost 6 bases, the J end lost 1 base, and 15 bases lay between the germline ends. The CDR3 is made up of 15 amino acids. The germline V gene has CDR1 MDHEN and CDR2 SYDVKM. The CDR3 protein is CASRYTAAVQETQYF. The CDR3 DNA follows: TGTGCCAGCAGATACACGGCGGCGGTCCAAGAGACCCAGTACTTC.

The chain uses TRBV10-1 and TRBJ2-7; D possibly corresponds to TRBD2 (7 bases). The CDR3 is 12 amino acids. Germline CDR1 reads WNHNN; CDR2 reads SYGVQD (reference sequence). Trimming cost V 6 bases and J 7 bases, with 13 bases left between them. CDR3 nucleotide sequence: TGCGCCAGCAGGGCAGGGGAGGGAGAGCAGTACTTC. The encoded protein is CASRAGEGEQYF.

This clonotype was seen just once. This rearrangement joins TRBV2 to TRBJ1-5, with 10 bases aligning to TRBD1. From germline, CDR1 is SNHLY and CDR2 FYNNEI. This CDR3 is built from 15 residues. V lost 1 base to trimming and J lost 4 bases; unmatched junction nucleotides: 1. The CDR3 sequence is CASSEGDRGNQPQHF. Here the CDR3 DNA reads TGTGCCAGCAGTGAAGGGGACAGGGGTAATCAGCCCCAGCATTTT. Together with reference TRBV2 and TRBJ1-5, the CDR3 gives the full variable domain: EPEVTQTPSHQVTQMGQEVILRCVPISNHLYFYWYRQILGQKVEFLVSFYNNEISEKSEIFDDQFSVERPDGSNFTLKIRSTKLEDSAMYFCASSEGDRGNQPQHFGDGTRLSIL.

In this sample, this clonotype turned up many times. The gene calls are TRBV20-1 and TRBJ2-7, with 9 bases matching TRBD1. The V and J ends lost 6 bases and 3 bases, in that order; junction bases with no gene match: 9. CDR3 length equals 14 residues. Germline assignment: CDR1 DFQATT and CDR2 SNEGSKA (reference sequence). The DNA of the CDR3 is TGCAGTGCGCCTCGGACAGGGGTAAACTACGAGCAGTACTTC. It specifies CSAPRTGVNYEQYF.

J is TRBJ2-1 and V is TRBV2; the match to TRBD2 covers 8 bases. The ends lost 2 bases at V and 8 bases at J; junction bases unmatched: 8. The CDR3 runs to 15 residues. CDR1 and CDR2 from the germline V gene are SNHLY and FYNNEI. CDR3 in amino acids: CASSERAGGIYEQFF. The CDR3 coding sequence is TGTGCCAGCAGTGAAAGGGCGGGGGGTATATATGAGCAGTTCTTC.

The chain combines TRBV5-1 with TRBJ2-3; D is unresolved. Germline V gene lookup returns CDR1 SGHRS and CDR2 YFSETQ. V lost 4 bases, J lost 4 bases, and 16 bases lay in between. The CDR3 covers 15 residues. CDR3 protein: CASSPCRRAADTQYF. For the CDR3, the DNA is TGCGCCAGCAGCCCCTGCAGAAGGGCCGCAGATACGCAGTATTTT. Using reference TRBV5-1 and TRBJ2-3 for the parts outside the CDR3, the full variable domain is KAGVTQTPRYLIKTRGQQVTLSCSPISGHRSVSWYQQTPGQGLQFLFEYFSETQRNKGNFPGRFSGRQFSNSRSEMNVSTLELGDSALYLCASSPCRRAADTQYFGPGTRLTVL.

The V and J genes are TRBV20-1 and TRBJ2-3, with 7 bases that match TRBD2. Trimming took 5 bases from V and 2 from J; bases not matched to a gene: 16. The CDR3 is 17 amino acids. The germline CDR1 and CDR2 sequences are DFQATT and SNEGSKA (reference sequence). CDR3 residues: CSAAPLIPGLYTDTQYF. The CDR3 DNA reads TGCAGTGCTGCCCCCCTGATACCGGGACTATACACAGATACGCAGTATTTT.

The V call is TRBV6-5, the J call TRBJ2-3; D gene uncertain. V lost 6 bases to trimming and J lost 6 bases, with 13 bases between them. The CDR3 runs 13 residues. CDR1 is MNHEY and CDR2 is SVGAGI in the germline V gene. CDR3 coding DNA: TGTGCCAGCAGCTATATGGGCCACGATACGCAGTATTTT. Translating gives CASSYMGHDTQYF.

CDR3 region: CASSHDSGGREQFF. The CDR3 bases are TGTGCCAGCAGCCACGACAGTGGAGGGCGTGAGCAGTTCTTC. This sequence joins TRBV7-9 and TRBJ2-1; D may be TRBD2 (6 bases). V lost 5 bases and J 9 bases, leaving 17 bases between the germline ends. This CDR3 region has 14 residues. In germline, CDR1 is SEHNR, CDR2 FQNEAQ (reference sequence). The full variable domain, completed using reference TRBV7-9 and TRBJ2-1, is DTGVSQNPRHKITKRGQNVTFRCDPISEHNRLYWYRQTLGQGPEFLTYFQNEAQLEKSRLLSDRFSAERPKGSFSTLEIQRTEQGDSAMYLCASSHDSGGREQFFGPGTRLTVL.

The table lists this clonotype with a few counts. The J gene is TRBJ2-3, the V gene TRBV6-4; D might be TRBD2 (7 bases). V was cut by 7 bases and J by 6 bases, with 17 bases left in between. Germline V lookup: CDR1 MRHNA, CDR2 SNTAGT. CDR3 length: 14 amino acids. CDR3 nucleotides: TGTGCCAGCATTGGAGGGGGGGCCACGGATACGCAGTATTTT. As protein: CASIGGGATDTQYF.

Many counts were recorded for this clonotype. The chain recombines TRBV6-4 with TRBJ2-1; D is tentatively TRBD1 or TRBD2 (5 bases each). Looked up from germline, CDR1 is MRHNA and CDR2 is SNTAGT. CDR3 length: 15 amino acids. The V end lost 5 bases, the J end lost 4 bases, and 15 bases lay between the germline ends. The CDR3 DNA is TGTGCCAGCAGTAGACACCCGGGACCTTACAATGAGCAGTTCTTC. Protein product: CASSRHPGPYNEQFF.

V and J are TRBV7-2 and TRBJ2-6, with D uncertain. Trimming took off 4 bases at V and 0 bases at J, with 1 base between the two ends. Germline V CDR1 and CDR2: SGHTA, FQGNSA. The CDR3 has 13 amino acids. The DNA for the CDR3 is TGTGCCAGCAGCTACTCTGGGGCCAACGTCCTGACTTTC. It specifies CASSYSGANVLTF.

The rearrangement joins TRBV20-1 to TRBJ1-1, with 7 nucleotides matching TRBD1. The CDR3 sequence is 14 residues long. Germline loops: CDR1 DFQATT, CDR2 SNEGSKA (reference sequence). The junction had 7 bases not matched to a gene; V was cut back by 1 base and J by 5 bases. The CDR3 loop reads CSARVEGAGTEAFF. CDR3 sequence (DNA): TGCAGTGCTAGAGTGGAGGGGGCAGGGACTGAAGCTTTCTTT.

This clonotype was observed once. This chain uses TRBV27 with TRBJ1-2; TRBD1 aligns across 9 bases. CDR1 and CDR2 from the germline V gene are MNHEY and SMNVEV (reference sequence). The length of the CDR3 is 15 residues. V lost 5 bases and J lost 4; bases outside the gene matches: 8. The CDR3 sequence is CASSPPGQGLYGYTF. Written as DNA, the CDR3 is TGTGCCAGCAGTCCGCCGGGACAGGGCCTCTATGGCTACACCTTC.

The CDR3 DNA is TGCGCCAGCAGCTTCCAGGACGGACGAAATGAAAAACTGTTTTTT. It is translated as CASSFQDGRNEKLFF. This chain links TRBV5-1 with TRBJ1-4; D is unresolved. CDR3 length equals 15 residues. With 2 bases removed from V and 5 bases from J, the gap between germline ends came to 13 bases. Germline V gene sequence: CDR1 SGHRS, CDR2 YFSETQ.

This clonotype has only a few counts. The chain recombines TRBV10-3 with TRBJ2-7; a possible D gene is TRBD1 (6 bases). The CDR3 covers 13 residues. Germline V gene sequence: CDR1 ENHRY, CDR2 SYGVKD. V was shortened by 7 bases and J by 5 bases, with 15 bases between the two germline ends. The CDR3 DNA sequence: TGTGCCATCACCATACCGGGACAAAACGAGCAGTACTTC. This encodes CAITIPGQNEQYF.

This clonotype was recorded many times. V usage is TRBV6-1 and J usage is TRBJ2-1; 7 bases map to TRBD2. V lost 1 base and J lost 3; bases outside the gene matches: 3. This CDR3 has 15 amino acids. Germline V gene lookup returns CDR1 MNHNS and CDR2 SASEGT. The CDR3 nucleotides are TGTGCCAGCAGTGAAGTGGCGGGAGACTACAATGAGCAGTTCTTC. Encoded protein: CASSEVAGDYNEQFF.

As concerns this clonotype: Germline and junction disagree at one end, which may indicate a read error. The CDR3 DNA follows: TGTGCCAGCAGCTTACTGCCCCCAGAGCGGTACTTC. This encodes CASSLLPPERYF. This sequence joins TRBV7-8 and TRBJ2-7; no reliable D call. Germline V gives CDR1 SGHVS, CDR2 FQNEAQ. The CDR3 loop spans 12 amino acids.

The rearrangement uses TRBV19 and TRBJ1-5; maybe TRBD1 (6 bases). Trimming removed 5 bases at V and 8 bases at J, with 13 bases between. The CDR3 spans 13 residues. In germline, CDR1 is LNHDA, CDR2 SQIVND (reference sequence). CDR3 loop: CASSPRQAEPQHF. CDR3 sequence (DNA): TGTGCCAGTAGTCCCCGACAGGCCGAGCCCCAGCATTTT.

This clonotype was detected a few times. The rearrangement links TRBV7-9 to TRBJ1-2; D is uncertain. Germline V gene data show CDR1 as SEHNR and CDR2 as FQNEAQ (reference sequence). This CDR3 is 13 amino acids long. The V gene lost 1 base and the J gene lost 5 bases, with 8 bases spanning the gap. Here the CDR3 reads CASSLGQSYGYTF. Here the CDR3 DNA reads TGTGCCAGCAGCTTAGGGCAGAGTTATGGCTACACCTTC.

The genes are TRBV15 and TRBJ2-7; D gene uncertain. From germline, CDR1 is LNHNV and CDR2 YYDKDF (reference sequence). The CDR3 consists of 12 residues. Trimming removed 0 bases from V and 5 bases from J, with 5 bases in between. The CDR3 coding sequence is TGTGCCACCAGCAGAGATAGGAACGAGCAGTACTTC. Translating it yields CATSRDRNEQYF.

This chain uses TRBV19 with TRBJ1-1; possible D gene TRBD1, 5 bases. Germline CDR1 reads LNHDA; CDR2 reads SQIVND (reference sequence). The germline V and J ends were trimmed by 7 bases and 1 base, with 7 bases remaining between them. This CDR3 has 12 amino acids. In nucleotides, the CDR3 is TGTGCCAGTACAGGACAGAACACTGAAGCTTTCTTT. It codes for CASTGQNTEAFF.

CDR3 DNA: TGTGCCACCAGCAGAGATCGAATTAGCTACGAGCAGTACTTC. Translation gives CATSRDRISYEQYF. V and J are TRBV15 and TRBJ2-7; D is undetermined. The CDR3 is 14 residues long. V lost 0 bases, J lost 3 bases, and 9 bases lay in between. Germline CDR1 and CDR2: LNHNV and YYDKDF (reference sequence).

This clonotype was detected only a few times. The chain links TRBV7-9 to TRBJ2-7, with D hard to call. CDR3 size: 14 residues. Germline V gives CDR1 SEHNR, CDR2 FQNEAQ (reference sequence). Trimming left V 2 bases short and J 6 bases short, with 14 bases between. The chain's CDR3 is CASSLISRPGEQYF. In DNA, the CDR3 is TGTGCCAGCAGCTTAATCAGTAGGCCGGGCGAGCAGTACTTC.

The V call is TRBV2, the J call TRBJ2-5; possibly TRBD1 for D (5 bases). Trimming took off 5 bases at V and 5 bases at J, with 18 bases between the two ends. This CDR3 spans 15 amino acids. CDR1 SNHLY and CDR2 FYNNEI come from the germline V gene. In nucleotides, the CDR3 is TGTGCCAGCAGTTACTCGTCAGGGTATTGGGAGACCCAGTACTTC. As protein: CASSYSSGYWETQYF.

The DNA of the CDR3 is TGTGCCAGCAGCTTAACCGGGACAGGGAATTCACCCCTCCACTTT. Translated: CASSLTGTGNSPLHF. This chain links TRBV7-2 with TRBJ1-6; 9 bases line up with TRBD1. Germline CDR1 is SGHTA and CDR2 is FQGNSA. This CDR3 comprises 15 residues. With V trimmed by 2 bases and J by 7 bases, 3 bases remained unmatched.

The V gene is TRBV11-2, the J gene TRBJ2-7; possible D gene TRBD2, 6 bases. There are 15 residues in the CDR3. Between the trimmed V and J ends, which lost 5 bases and 0 bases, there was a span of 14 bases. In germline, CDR1 is SGHAT, CDR2 FQNNGV. This CDR3 is CASSMGGLNSYEQYF. DNA for the CDR3: TGTGCCAGCAGCATGGGGGGACTTAACTCCTACGAGCAGTACTTC.

The chain is built from TRBV12-3 or TRBV12-4 and TRBJ2-1; D remains ambiguous. The CDR3 runs to 14 residues. V was trimmed by 2 bases and J by 5 bases, leaving 10 bases between them. CDR3 sequence reads: CASSLSPPNNEQFF. CDR3 DNA: TGTGCCAGCAGTTTATCGCCACCAAACAATGAGCAGTTCTTC.

The CDR3 loop reads CSASVLNEQYF. The CDR3 bases are TGCAGTGCTAGTGTTCTCAACGAGCAGTACTTC. This chain links TRBV20-1 with TRBJ2-7, with D uncertain. Per the germline V gene, CDR1 is DFQATT and CDR2 is SNEGSKA (reference sequence). The CDR3 length is 11 residues. Trimming took 3 bases from V and 5 from J, leaving 8 bases between them.

This clonotype was seen only a few times. The CDR3 coding sequence is TGTGCCATCAGTGAGTCGTGGTTAGCGGGGGGGGAGCCGGGCGAGCAGTACTTC. Translated: CAISESWLAGGEPGEQYF. The rearrangement uses TRBV10-3 and TRBJ2-7; 11 bases line up with TRBD2. The CDR3 covers 18 residues. Looked up from germline, CDR1 is ENHRY and CDR2 is SYGVKD. V was clipped by 0 bases and J by 6 bases; unmatched bases: 13.

The V gene is TRBV19, the J gene TRBJ1-2, with 10 bases matching TRBD1. The trim removed 3 bases at V and 8 bases at J, leaving 3 bases unmatched. The CDR3 loop spans 13 amino acids. Per the germline V gene, CDR1 is LNHDA and CDR2 is SQIVND (reference sequence). CDR3 sequence: CASSIGQGVGYTF. As DNA, the CDR3 is TGTGCCAGTAGTATCGGACAGGGGGTCGGCTACACCTTC.